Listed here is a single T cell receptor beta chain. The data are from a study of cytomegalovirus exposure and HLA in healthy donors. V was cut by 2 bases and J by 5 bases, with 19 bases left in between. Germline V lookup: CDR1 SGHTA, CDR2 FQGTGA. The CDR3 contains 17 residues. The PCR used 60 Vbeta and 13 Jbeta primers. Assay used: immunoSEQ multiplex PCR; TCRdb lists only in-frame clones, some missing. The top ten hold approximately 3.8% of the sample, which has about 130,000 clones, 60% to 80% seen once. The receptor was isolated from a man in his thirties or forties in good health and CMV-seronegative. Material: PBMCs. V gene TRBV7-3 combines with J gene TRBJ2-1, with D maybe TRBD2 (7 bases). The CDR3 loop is CASSLGLGRGPDNEQFF. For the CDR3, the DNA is TGTGCCAGCAGCTTAGGGCTGGGGCGGGGGCCAGACAATGAGCAGTTCTTC.